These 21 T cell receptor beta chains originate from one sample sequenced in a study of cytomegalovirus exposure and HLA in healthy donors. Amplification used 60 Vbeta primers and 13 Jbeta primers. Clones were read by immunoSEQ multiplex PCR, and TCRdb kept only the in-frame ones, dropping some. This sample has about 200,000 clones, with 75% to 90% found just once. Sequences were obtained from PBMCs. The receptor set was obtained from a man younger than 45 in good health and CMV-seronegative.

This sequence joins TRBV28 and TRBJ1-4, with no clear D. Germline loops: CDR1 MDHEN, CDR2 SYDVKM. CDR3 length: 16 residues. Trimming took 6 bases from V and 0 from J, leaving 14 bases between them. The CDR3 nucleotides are TGTGCCAGCAGCAGACCTAGGACTTCAACTAATGAAAAACTGTTTTTT. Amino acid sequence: CASSRPRTSTNEKLFF. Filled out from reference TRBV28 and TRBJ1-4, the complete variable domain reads DVKVTQSSRYLVKRTGEKVFLECVQDMDHENMFWYRQDPGLGLRLIYFSYDVKMKEKGDIPEGYSVSREKKERFSLILESASTNQTSMYLCASSRPRTSTNEKLFFGSGTQLSVL.

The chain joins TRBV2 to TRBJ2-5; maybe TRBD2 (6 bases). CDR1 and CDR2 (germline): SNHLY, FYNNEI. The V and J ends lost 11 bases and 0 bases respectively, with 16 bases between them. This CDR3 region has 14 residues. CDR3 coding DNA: TGTGCCTTCTCTGGGGGGTCGTACCAAGAGACCCAGTACTTC. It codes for CAFSGGSYQETQYF.

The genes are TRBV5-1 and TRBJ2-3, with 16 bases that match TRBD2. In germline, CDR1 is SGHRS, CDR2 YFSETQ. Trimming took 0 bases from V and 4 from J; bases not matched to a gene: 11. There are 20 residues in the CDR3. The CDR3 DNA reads TGCGCCAGCAGCTTGGCCGGGACTAGCGGGGGGGCGCATCGGGCAGATACGCAGTATTTT. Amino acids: CASSLAGTSGGAHRADTQYF.

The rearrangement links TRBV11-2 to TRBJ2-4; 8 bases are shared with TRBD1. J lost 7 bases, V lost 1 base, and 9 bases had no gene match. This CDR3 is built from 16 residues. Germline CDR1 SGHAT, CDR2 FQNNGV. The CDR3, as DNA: TGTGCCAGCAGCTTAGTCGCGGACAGGGTACCCAACATTCAGTACTTC. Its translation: CASSLVADRVPNIQYF.

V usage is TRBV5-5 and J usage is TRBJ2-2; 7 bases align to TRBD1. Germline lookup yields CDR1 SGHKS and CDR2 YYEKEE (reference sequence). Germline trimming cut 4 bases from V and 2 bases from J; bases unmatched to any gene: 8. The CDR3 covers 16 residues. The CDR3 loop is CASSARQGGNTGELFF. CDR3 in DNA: TGTGCCAGCAGCGCCCGACAGGGTGGAAACACCGGGGAGCTGTTTTTT.

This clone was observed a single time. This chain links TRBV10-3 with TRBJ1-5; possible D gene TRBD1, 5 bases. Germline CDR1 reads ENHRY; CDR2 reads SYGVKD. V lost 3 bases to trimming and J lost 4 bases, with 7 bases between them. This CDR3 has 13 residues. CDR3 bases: TGTGCCATCAGTGAAGGGGTTAATCAGCCCCAGCATTTT. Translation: CAISEGVNQPQHF.

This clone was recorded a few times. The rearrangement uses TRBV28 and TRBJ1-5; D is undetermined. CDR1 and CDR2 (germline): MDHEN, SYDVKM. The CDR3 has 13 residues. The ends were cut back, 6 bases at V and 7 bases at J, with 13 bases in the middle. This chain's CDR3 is CASRRQSGQPQHF. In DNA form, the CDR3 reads TGTGCCAGCAGGAGACAATCGGGGCAGCCCCAGCATTTT. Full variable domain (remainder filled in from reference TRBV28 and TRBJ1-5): DVKVTQSSRYLVKRTGEKVFLECVQDMDHENMFWYRQDPGLGLRLIYFSYDVKMKEKGDIPEGYSVSREKKERFSLILESASTNQTSMYLCASRRQSGQPQHFGDGTRLSIL.

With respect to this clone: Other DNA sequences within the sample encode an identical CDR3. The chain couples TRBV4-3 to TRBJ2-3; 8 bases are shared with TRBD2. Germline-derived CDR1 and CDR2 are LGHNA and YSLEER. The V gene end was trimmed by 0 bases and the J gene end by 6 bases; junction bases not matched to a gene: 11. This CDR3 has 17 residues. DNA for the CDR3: TGCGCCAGCAGCCAAGAGTGGGGCGGGGGGCCCCGGGATACGCAGTATTTT. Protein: CASSQEWGGGPRDTQYF.

In nucleotides, the CDR3 is TGTGCCAGTAGTATTGAAACAGGGCCCAACTATGGCTACACCTTC. Amino acids: CASSIETGPNYGYTF. The rearrangement uses TRBV19 and TRBJ1-2; D is possibly TRBD1 (6 bases). V lost 3 bases, J lost 2 bases, and 13 bases lay in between. This CDR3 contains 15 residues. Germline V gene lookup returns CDR1 LNHDA and CDR2 SQIVND (reference sequence).

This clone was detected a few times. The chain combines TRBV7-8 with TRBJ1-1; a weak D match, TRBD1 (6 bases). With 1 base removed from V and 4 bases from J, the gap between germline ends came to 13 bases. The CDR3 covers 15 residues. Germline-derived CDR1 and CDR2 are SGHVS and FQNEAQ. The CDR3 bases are TGTGCCAGCAGCTTAGTTCGGGGGGCTGGCACTGAAGCTTTCTTT. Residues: CASSLVRGAGTEAFF.

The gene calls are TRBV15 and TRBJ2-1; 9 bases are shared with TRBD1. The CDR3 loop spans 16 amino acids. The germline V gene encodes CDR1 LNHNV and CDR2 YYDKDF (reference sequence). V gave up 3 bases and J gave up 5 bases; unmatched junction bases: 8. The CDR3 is CATSRPRDREDNEQFF. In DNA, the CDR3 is TGTGCCACCAGCAGGCCCCGGGACAGGGAGGACAATGAGCAGTTCTTC.

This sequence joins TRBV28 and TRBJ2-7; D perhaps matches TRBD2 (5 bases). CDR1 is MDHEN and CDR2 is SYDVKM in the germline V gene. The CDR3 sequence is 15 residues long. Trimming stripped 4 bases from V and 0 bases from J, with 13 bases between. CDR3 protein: CASSSRSRASYEQYF. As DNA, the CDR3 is TGTGCCAGCAGTTCCCGGTCGAGGGCCTCCTACGAGCAGTACTTC.

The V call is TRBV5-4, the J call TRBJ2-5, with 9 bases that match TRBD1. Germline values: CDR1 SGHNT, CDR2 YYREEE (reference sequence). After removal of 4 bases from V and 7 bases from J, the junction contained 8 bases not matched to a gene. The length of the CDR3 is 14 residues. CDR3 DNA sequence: TGTGCCAGCAGCACCTCGGGACAGGGCACGACCCAGTACTTC. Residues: CASSTSGQGTTQYF.

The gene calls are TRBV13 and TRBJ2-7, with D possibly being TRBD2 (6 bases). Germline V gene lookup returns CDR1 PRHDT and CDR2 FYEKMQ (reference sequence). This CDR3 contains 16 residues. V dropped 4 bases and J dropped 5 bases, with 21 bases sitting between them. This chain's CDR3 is CASSYRRDSLRNEQYF. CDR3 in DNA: TGTGCCAGCAGCTATAGGCGGGATAGCCTAAGAAACGAGCAGTACTTC. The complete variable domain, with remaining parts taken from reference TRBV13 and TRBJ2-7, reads AAGVIQSPRHLIKEKRETATLKCYPIPRHDTVYWYQQGPGQDPQFLISFYEKMQSDKGSIPDRFSAQQFSDYHSELNMSSLELGDSALYFCASSYRRDSLRNEQYFGPGTRLTVT.

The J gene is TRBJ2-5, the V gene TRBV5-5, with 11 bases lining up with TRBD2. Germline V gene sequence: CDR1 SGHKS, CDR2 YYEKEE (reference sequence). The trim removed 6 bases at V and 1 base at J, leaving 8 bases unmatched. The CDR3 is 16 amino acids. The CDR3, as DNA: TGTGCCAGCAACCGGGCTAGCGGGGGGCCCCAAGAGACCCAGTACTTC. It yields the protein CASNRASGGPQETQYF.

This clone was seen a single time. CDR3 sequence reads: CASSYNSGNTIYF. The CDR3 coding sequence is TGTGCCAGCAGTTACAACTCTGGAAACACCATATATTTT. V usage is TRBV28 and J usage is TRBJ1-3; D uncertain. Germline V gives CDR1 MDHEN, CDR2 SYDVKM. V was pared by 4 bases and J by 0 bases, with 4 bases between. The CDR3 totals 13 residues.

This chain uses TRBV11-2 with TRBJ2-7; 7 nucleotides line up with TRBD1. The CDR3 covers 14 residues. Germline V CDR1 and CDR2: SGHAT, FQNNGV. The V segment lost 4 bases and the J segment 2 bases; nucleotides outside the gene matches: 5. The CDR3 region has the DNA TGTGCCAGCAGCTGGGACAGTTCTACCTACGAGCAGTACTTC. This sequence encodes CASSWDSSTYEQYF.

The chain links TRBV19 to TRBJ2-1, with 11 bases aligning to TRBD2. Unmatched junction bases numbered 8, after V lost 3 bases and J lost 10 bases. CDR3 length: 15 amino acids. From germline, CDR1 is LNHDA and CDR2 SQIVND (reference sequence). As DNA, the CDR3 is TGTGCCAGTAGTATGGGGACTAGCGGCTACTCAGAGCAGTTCTTC. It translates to CASSMGTSGYSEQFF.

DNA of the CDR3: TGCAGCGTTGAAGATTGGGGACAGCAAGAGACCCAGTACTTC. It yields the protein CSVEDWGQQETQYF. This chain connects TRBV29-1 to TRBJ2-5; the match to TRBD1 covers 7 bases. The CDR3 is 14 amino acids. Trimming took 0 bases from V and 2 from J; bases not matched to a gene: 3. The germline V gene has CDR1 SQVTM and CDR2 ANQGSEA. Full variable domain (rest looked up from reference TRBV29-1 and TRBJ2-5): SAVISQKPSRDICQRGTSLTIQCQVDSQVTMMFWYRQQPGQSLTLIATANQGSEATYESGFVIDKFPISRPNLTFSTLTVSNMSPEDSSIYLCSVEDWGQQETQYFGPGTRLLVL.

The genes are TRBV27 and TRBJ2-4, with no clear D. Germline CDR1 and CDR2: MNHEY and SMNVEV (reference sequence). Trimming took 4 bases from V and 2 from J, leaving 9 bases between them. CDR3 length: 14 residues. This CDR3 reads CASSYSNPKNIQYF. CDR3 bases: TGTGCCAGCAGTTACTCCAACCCCAAAAACATTCAGTACTTC.

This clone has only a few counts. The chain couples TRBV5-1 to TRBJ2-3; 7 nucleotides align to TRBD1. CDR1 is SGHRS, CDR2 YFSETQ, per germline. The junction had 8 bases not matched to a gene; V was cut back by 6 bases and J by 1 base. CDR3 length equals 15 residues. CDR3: CASTVRTGGTDTQYF. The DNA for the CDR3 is TGCGCCAGCACGGTTCGGACAGGAGGCACAGATACGCAGTATTTT. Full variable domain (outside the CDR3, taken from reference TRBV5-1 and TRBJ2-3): KAGVTQTPRYLIKTRGQQVTLSCSPISGHRSVSWYQQTPGQGLQFLFEYFSETQRNKGNFPGRFSGRQFSNSRSEMNVSTLELGDSALYLCASTVRTGGTDTQYFGPGTRLTVL.